A single sample gave rise to the 8 T cell receptor beta chains below, sequenced in a study of human T cells and chemical hapten exposure. Time point given: pre-sensitization, week 0. As to treatment: therapeutic diphenylcyclopropenone sensitization with weekly scalp DPC. TCRdb reprocessed the RACE reads with MiXCR, giving one entry per CDR3 protein. The sample lists around 260,000 distinct CDR3 sequences; 7% to 10% were seen once. The sequenced sample was whole blood, obtained in connection with sensitization to the hapten diphenylcyclopropenone (DPC). These receptors came from a woman aged 35 to 49 with alopecia areata. Some clones in this sample may be carry-over from other donors' samples.

This clonotype has a handful of counts. V is TRBV7-9 and J is TRBJ2-3, with 8 bases aligning to TRBD2. The CDR3 is 16 amino acids. Trimming removed 5 bases from V and 5 bases from J; junction bases left unmatched: 12. Germline loops: CDR1 SEHNR, CDR2 FQNEAQ (reference sequence). CDR3 bases: TGTGCCAGCAGCATTACTAGCGGCCCCGCCAGAGATACGCAGTATTTT. Translation: CASSITSGPARDTQYF.

This clonotype was counted only a few times. The chain uses TRBV6-2 or TRBV6-3 and TRBJ2-3, with TRBD2 matching over 8 bases. V trimming: 6 bases; J trimming: 14 bases; junction bases outside the gene matches: 13. The CDR3 has 13 amino acids. Germline CDR1 and CDR2: MNHEY and SVGEGT. The CDR3: CASSYTGTSKGYF. CDR3 sequence (DNA): TGTGCCAGCAGCTACACCGGGACTAGTAAAGGGTATTTT.

The rearrangement joins TRBV6-2 or TRBV6-3 to TRBJ1-2, with D perhaps TRBD1 (5 bases). Germline V lookup: CDR1 MNHEY, CDR2 SVGEGT. The CDR3 covers 14 residues. Trimming removed 11 bases at V and 6 bases at J, with 22 bases between. The chain's CDR3 is CAAGSGPNKNGYTF. Written as DNA, the CDR3 is TGTGCCGCGGGCTCGGGACCCAATAAAAATGGCTACACCTTC.

The chain is built from TRBV12-3 or TRBV12-4 and TRBJ2-1, with D possibly TRBD2 on 5 matching bases. This CDR3 spans 14 amino acids. V was pared by 5 bases and J by 9 bases, with 17 bases between. Written as DNA, the CDR3 is TGTGCCAGCAGTCTCAACTCACGAGAGGGTGAGCAGTTCTTC. Its translation: CASSLNSREGEQFF.

This clonotype was detected only a few times. The gene calls are TRBV20-1 and TRBJ2-3; 10 bases agree with TRBD2. V lost 5 bases to trimming and J lost 2 bases; unmatched junction nucleotides: 7. Germline values: CDR1 DFQATT, CDR2 SNEGSKA (reference sequence). The CDR3 extends over 15 amino acids. The CDR3 nucleotides read TGCAGTGCTGGCCGACTAGCGGGCCCCACAGATACGCAGTATTTT. It codes for CSAGRLAGPTDTQYF.

This clonotype was found a few times. This chain uses TRBV7-2 with TRBJ1-1; TRBD1 is a possible D gene (5 bases). V was clipped by 3 bases and J by 7 bases, with 15 bases between them. The CDR3 spans 14 residues. The germline gives CDR1 SGHTA, CDR2 FQGNSA. Here the CDR3 DNA reads TGTGCCAGCAGCTTCCGTGACAGAAACCTTGAAGCTTTCTTT. Its protein is CASSFRDRNLEAFF.

This clonotype was detected a few times. The genes are TRBV7-2 and TRBJ2-1, with TRBD2 matching 10 bases. V was pared by 5 bases and J by 9 bases, with 13 bases of the junction left unmatched. CDR1 SGHTA and CDR2 FQGNSA come from the germline V gene. The CDR3 extends over 16 amino acids. The CDR3 sequence: CASSALRSGRASEQFF. CDR3 DNA: TGTGCCAGCAGCGCCCTAAGGAGCGGGAGGGCCAGTGAGCAGTTCTTC.

Comments on this clonotype: A clone one base away is much larger, so this may be a read error. The chain has TRBV10-3 and TRBJ2-2; D possibly corresponds to TRBD2 (5 bases). The CDR3 length is 15 residues. Trimming cost V 2 bases and J 6 bases, with 13 bases left between them. From germline, CDR1 is ENHRY and CDR2 SYGVKD. CDR3 bases: TGTGCCATCAGTGAGACCTGGGAGTCCCCCGGGGAGCTGTTTTTT. Amino acid sequence: CAISETWESPGELFF.